One and the same sample provided the 27 T cell receptor beta chains below, sequenced in a study of shared clonotypes between healthy human individuals. Assay: immunoSEQ multiplex PCR; the TCRdb copy retains only in-frame clones and omits some. This sample yields some 480,000 clones, of which around 79% are seen a single time; roughly 12% belongs to the top ten. Material for sequencing was PBMCs. The receptors were gathered from a woman between 40 and 50 years old in good health. Some clones in this sample may be carry-over from other donors' samples.

DNA for the CDR3: TGTGCCACCAGCAGAGACCAAGACGATGAGCAGTTCTTC. It codes for CATSRDQDDEQFF. The V call is TRBV15, the J call TRBJ2-1, with D unclear. Trimming shortened V by 0 bases and J by 8 bases, and 8 bases separated the two germline ends. This CDR3 comprises 13 residues. The germline V gene encodes CDR1 LNHNV and CDR2 YYDKDF (reference sequence). Drawing the rest from reference TRBV15 and TRBJ2-1, the complete variable domain is DAMVIQNPRYQVTQFGKPVTLSCSQTLNHNVMYWYQQKSSQAPKLLFHYYDKDFNNEADTPDNFQSRRPNTSFCFLDIRSPGLGDTAMYLCATSRDQDDEQFFGPGTRLTVL.

The chain recombines TRBV7-6 with TRBJ1-2; D ambiguous. The germline V gene encodes CDR1 SGHVS and CDR2 FNYEAQ. This CDR3 has 13 residues. The germline V and J ends were trimmed by 3 bases and 5 bases, with 10 bases remaining between them. The CDR3 loop reads CASSLRLGYGYTF. CDR3 nucleotides: TGTGCCAGCAGCTTGCGACTGGGTTATGGCTACACCTTC. Combining the CDR3 with reference TRBV7-6 and TRBJ1-2 gives the whole variable domain GAGVSQSPRYKVTKRGQDVALRCDPISGHVSLYWYRQALGQGPEFLTYFNYEAQQDKSGLPNDRFSAERPEGSISTLTIQRTEQRDSAMYRCASSLRLGYGYTFGSGTRLTVV.

The CDR3 loop reads CASSPGLYTDTQYF. In nucleotides, the CDR3 is TGTGCCAGCAGTCCCGGTTTATACACAGATACGCAGTATTTT. The genes are TRBV27 and TRBJ2-3, with unresolved D. Germline V CDR1 and CDR2: MNHEY, SMNVEV (reference sequence). CDR3 length: 14 amino acids. The V end lost 5 bases, the J end lost 2 bases, and 11 bases lay between the germline ends.

The table lists this clone with a few counts. The chain combines TRBV6-5 with TRBJ1-1; no definite D call. Trimming took 5 bases from V and 1 from J, leaving 8 bases between them. Germline V gene lookup returns CDR1 MNHEY and CDR2 SVGAGI. The CDR3 is made up of 13 amino acids. CDR3 protein: CASSQYRNTEAFF. In DNA, the CDR3 is TGTGCCAGCAGTCAATACAGGAACACTGAAGCTTTCTTT.

The chain links TRBV7-3 to TRBJ2-7; 10 nucleotides match TRBD1. Germline lookup yields CDR1 SGHTA and CDR2 FQGTGA. The CDR3 spans 13 residues. Losses at the gene ends were 2 bases for V and 5 bases for J; bases not matched to a gene: 0. The CDR3 DNA reads as TGTGCCAGCAGCTTAGGACAGGGGGACGAGCAGTACTTC. It specifies CASSLGQGDEQYF. Supplemented by reference TRBV7-3 and TRBJ2-7, the full variable domain reads GAGVSQTPSNKVTEKGKYVELRCDPISGHTALYWYRQSLGQGPEFLIYFQGTGAADDSGLPNDRFFAVRPEGSVSTLKIQRTERGDSAVYLCASSLGQGDEQYFGPGTRLTVT.

This sequence joins TRBV7-2 and TRBJ1-1, with D unclear. The V end lost 5 bases, the J end lost 0 bases, and 10 bases lay between the germline ends. The CDR3 loop spans 14 amino acids. Germline V gives CDR1 SGHTA, CDR2 FQGNSA. The DNA of the CDR3 is TGTGCCAGCAGCCGACTTGGGGTGAACACTGAAGCTTTCTTT. Translated: CASSRLGVNTEAFF.

The rearrangement joins TRBV5-1 to TRBJ1-5; D remains unclear. CDR3 size: 13 residues. V lost 4 bases, J lost 5 bases, and 10 bases lay in between. Germline V lookup: CDR1 SGHRS, CDR2 YFSETQ. The CDR3 here is CASSPIPDQPQHF. In DNA form, the CDR3 reads TGCGCCAGCAGCCCTATCCCCGATCAGCCCCAGCATTTT.

This chain joins TRBV2 and TRBJ1-2, with 7 bases fitting TRBD1. Germline-derived CDR1 and CDR2 are SNHLY and FYNNEI. This CDR3 is built from 13 residues. The trim removed 6 bases at V and 5 bases at J, leaving 6 bases unmatched. This CDR3 is CASSLDRDYGYTF. CDR3 DNA sequence: TGTGCCAGCAGCCTCGACAGGGATTATGGCTACACCTTC.

In its sample, this clone was seen a few times. The V and J genes are TRBV10-3 and TRBJ2-5, with 12 nucleotides matching TRBD2. Germline V gives CDR1 ENHRY, CDR2 SYGVKD. After removal of 0 bases from V and 5 bases from J, the junction contained 1 base not matched to a gene. The CDR3 consists of 15 residues. DNA for the CDR3: TGTGCCATCAGTGAGTCGACTAGCGGGAGTGAGACCCAGTACTTC. This translates into CAISESTSGSETQYF.

V is TRBV9 and J is TRBJ2-3; no clear D gene. This CDR3 is 13 amino acids long. The germline V gene has CDR1 SGDLS and CDR2 YYNGEE. The ends were cut back, 2 bases at V and 4 bases at J, with 8 bases in the middle. The CDR3 region has the DNA TGTGCCAGCAGCGTTGTAGAGTCAGATACGCAGTATTTT. Its translation is CASSVVESDTQYF.

The count of this clone is one. The genes are TRBV5-4 and TRBJ2-2; D unclear. From germline, CDR1 is SGHNT and CDR2 YYREEE (reference sequence). This CDR3 comprises 14 residues. V lost 6 bases and J 0 bases, leaving 9 bases between the germline ends. The CDR3 nucleotides read TGTGCCAGCAAACGGGCTGCGAACACCGGGGAGCTGTTTTTT. Amino acids: CASKRAANTGELFF.

V gene TRBV6-6 combines with J gene TRBJ1-6; D not resolved. The CDR3 spans 13 residues. Germline-derived CDR1 and CDR2 are MNHNY and SVGAGI (reference sequence). Trimming took off 5 bases at V and 6 bases at J, with 8 bases between the two ends. The CDR3 coding sequence is TGTGCCAGCAGTAGGGATTTTAATTCACCCCTCCACTTT. Amino acid sequence: CASSRDFNSPLHF.

J is TRBJ2-3 and V is TRBV28, with 8 nucleotides matching TRBD2. From germline, CDR1 is MDHEN and CDR2 SYDVKM. The CDR3 sequence is 16 residues long. The V and J ends lost 5 bases and 7 bases, in that order; junction bases with no gene match: 14. For the CDR3, the DNA is TGTGCCAGCAGTCCTGTTATAGCGGGAACGAGGTATACGCAGTATTTT. It yields the protein CASSPVIAGTRYTQYF.

V is TRBV27 and J is TRBJ1-5; TRBD1 matches at 9 bases. Germline CDR1 reads MNHEY; CDR2 reads SMNVEV (reference sequence). CDR3 length equals 16 residues. V lost 0 bases to trimming and J lost 3 bases; unmatched junction nucleotides: 3. This CDR3 is CASSLSNRGLNQPQHF. CDR3 bases: TGTGCCAGCAGTTTATCCAACAGGGGGCTCAATCAGCCCCAGCATTTT.

The J gene is TRBJ2-5, the V gene TRBV6-1; possibly TRBD1 for D (5 bases). Germline V gene lookup returns CDR1 MNHNS and CDR2 SASEGT. V dropped 0 bases and J dropped 1 base, with 9 bases sitting between them. The CDR3 extends over 15 amino acids. CDR3: CASSEALGAQETQYF. Written as DNA, the CDR3 is TGTGCCAGCAGTGAAGCCCTTGGGGCCCAAGAGACCCAGTACTTC.

The chain links TRBV2 to TRBJ2-2, with 7 bases aligning to TRBD2. Trimming took 4 bases from V and 5 from J; bases not matched to a gene: 4. Germline V CDR1 and CDR2: SNHLY, FYNNEI. This CDR3 region has 14 residues. CDR3 sequence (DNA): TGTGCCAGCAGTGCAGGGAGGGGAACCGGGGAGCTGTTTTTT. Translation: CASSAGRGTGELFF.

The genes are TRBV7-2 and TRBJ2-3; D not resolved. The CDR3 runs 16 residues. Germline CDR1 is SGHTA and CDR2 is FQGNSA. Trimming shortened V by 2 bases and J by 2 bases, and 14 bases separated the two germline ends. Written as DNA, the CDR3 is TGTGCCAGCAGCTTAATTGCCGATTTAAACACAGATACGCAGTATTTT. Protein sequence: CASSLIADLNTDTQYF. Full variable domain (outside the CDR3, taken from reference TRBV7-2 and TRBJ2-3): GAGVSQSPSNKVTEKGKDVELRCDPISGHTALYWYRQSLGQGLEFLIYFQGNSAPDKSGLPSDRFSAERTGGSVSTLTIQRTQQEDSAVYLCASSLIADLNTDTQYFGPGTRLTVL.

This clone was seen a handful of times. CDR3 region: CASSLGGAINTEAFF. The DNA for the CDR3 is TGTGCCAGCAGTTTAGGTGGAGCCATAAACACTGAAGCTTTCTTT. V and J are TRBV28 and TRBJ1-1; D ambiguous. Trimming removed 2 bases from V and 2 bases from J, with 12 bases in between. This CDR3 has 15 residues. Per the germline V gene, CDR1 is MDHEN and CDR2 is SYDVKM.

This clone was observed many times. Other DNA sequences within the sample encode an identical CDR3. V gene TRBV11-3 combines with J gene TRBJ2-1, with D unresolved. In germline, CDR1 is SGHNT, CDR2 YENEEA. Trimming removed 1 base from V and 5 bases from J, with 6 bases in between. The CDR3 is 13 amino acids. The CDR3 reads CASSLGANNEQFF. The CDR3 coding sequence is TGTGCCAGCAGCTTAGGCGCTAACAATGAGCAGTTCTTC.

The rearrangement links TRBV29-1 to TRBJ2-1; D might be TRBD1 or TRBD2, each matching 5 bases. Germline V lookup: CDR1 SQVTM, CDR2 ANQGSEA. The CDR3 sequence is 14 residues long. V was cut by 4 bases and J by 5 bases, with 15 bases left in between. The CDR3 sequence is CSVGASGRHNEQFF. The CDR3, as DNA: TGCAGCGTTGGGGCTTCGGGACGCCACAATGAGCAGTTCTTC.

Here the CDR3 DNA reads TGCGCCAGCAGCCCCGGCAGGGCACAAGAGACCCAGTACTTC. Translated, it gives CASSPGRAQETQYF. The chain combines TRBV5-1 with TRBJ2-5; D is perhaps TRBD1 (5 bases). The V end was cut by 4 bases, the J end by 2 bases, with 12 bases between. Germline V gene data show CDR1 as SGHRS and CDR2 as YFSETQ. CDR3 length: 14 amino acids.

J is TRBJ1-5 and V is TRBV28; 9 bases fit TRBD1. The V gene end was trimmed by 4 bases and the J gene end by 2 bases; junction bases not matched to a gene: 9. The CDR3 contains 17 residues. The V gene's germline CDR1 is MDHEN and CDR2 SYDVKM. The CDR3 reads CASSSMTWTGGNQPQHF. The CDR3 nucleotides are TGTGCCAGCAGTTCCATGACTTGGACAGGGGGCAATCAGCCCCAGCATTTT.

As to this clone: Additional DNA sequences in this sample encode the identical CDR3. This chain links TRBV6-6 with TRBJ1-1; a weak D match, TRBD1 (6 bases). The V gene's germline CDR1 is MNHNY and CDR2 SVGAGI (reference sequence). CDR3 length: 13 residues. Trimming cost V 2 bases and J 5 bases, with 9 bases left between them. CDR3 protein: CASSYRGGTEAFF. The CDR3 DNA reads TGTGCCAGCAGTTACAGAGGGGGGACTGAAGCTTTCTTT.

The CDR3 is CASSVGIVGYEQYF. For the CDR3, the DNA is TGTGCCAGCAGCGTAGGGATAGTAGGCTACGAGCAGTACTTC. The rearrangement uses TRBV9 and TRBJ2-7; D gene uncertain. The germline V gene has CDR1 SGDLS and CDR2 YYNGEE. Trimming took 0 bases from V and 3 from J, leaving 10 bases between them. The CDR3 consists of 14 residues.

The rearrangement uses TRBV6-6 and TRBJ1-1, with TRBD1 matching 10 bases. Unmatched junction bases numbered 4, after V lost 8 bases and J lost 1 base. The germline gives CDR1 MNHNY, CDR2 SVGAGI (reference sequence). The CDR3 is made up of 14 amino acids. The CDR3 reads CASQDRGQNTEAFF. The DNA of the CDR3 is TGTGCCAGCCAAGACAGGGGGCAGAACACTGAAGCTTTCTTT.

On this clone: One end of the junction is discordant with germline, which a read error may explain. The chain combines TRBV7-3 with TRBJ2-2; no firm D call. The CDR3 length is 12 residues. Germline V gene sequence: CDR1 SGHTA, CDR2 FQGTGA. The DNA for the CDR3 is TGTGCCAGCAGTTCTAACCCCGGTGAGCTGTTTTTT. Translation gives CASSSNPGELFF. Full variable domain (remainder filled in from reference TRBV7-3 and TRBJ2-2): GAGVSQTPSNKVTEKGKYVELRCDPISGHTALYWYRQSLGQGPEFLIYFQGTGAADDSGLPNDRFFAVRPEGSVSTLKIQRTERGDSAVYLCASSSNPGELFFGEGSRLTVL.

This chain joins TRBV7-9 and TRBJ2-3, with TRBD2 identical over 7 bases. The junction had 12 bases not matched to a gene; V was cut back by 5 bases and J by 4 bases. The CDR3 has 16 residues. Germline V gene lookup returns CDR1 SEHNR and CDR2 FQNEAQ (reference sequence). Here the CDR3 reads CASSPRPGLVADTQYF. In nucleotides, the CDR3 is TGTGCCAGCAGCCCCAGGCCCGGACTAGTCGCAGATACGCAGTATTTT.